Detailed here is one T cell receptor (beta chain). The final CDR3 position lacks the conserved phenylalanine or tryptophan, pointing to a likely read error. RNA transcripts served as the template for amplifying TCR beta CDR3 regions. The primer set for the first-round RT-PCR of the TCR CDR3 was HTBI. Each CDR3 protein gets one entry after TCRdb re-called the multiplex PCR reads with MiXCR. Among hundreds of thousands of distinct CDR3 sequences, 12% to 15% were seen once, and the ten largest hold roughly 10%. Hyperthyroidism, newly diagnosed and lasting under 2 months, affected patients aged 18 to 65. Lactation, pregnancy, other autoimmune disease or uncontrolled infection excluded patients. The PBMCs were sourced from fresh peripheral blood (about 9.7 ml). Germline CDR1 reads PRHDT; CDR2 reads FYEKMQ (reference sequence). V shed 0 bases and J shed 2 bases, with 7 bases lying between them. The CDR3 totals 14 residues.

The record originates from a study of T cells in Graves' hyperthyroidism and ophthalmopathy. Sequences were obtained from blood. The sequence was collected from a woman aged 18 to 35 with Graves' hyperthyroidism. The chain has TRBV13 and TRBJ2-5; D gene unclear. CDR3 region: CASSLGRPQETQYL. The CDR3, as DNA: TGTGCCAGCAGCTTAGGGCGGCCTCAAGAGACCCAGTACCTC.